What follows is one T cell receptor (beta chain) and its context. Its antigen is still unknown. Base qualities are missing; no much larger clone stands one base away. This sample was included in a study of cytomegalovirus exposure and HLA in healthy donors listed by TCRdb under 2017. A note on the overall study: An earlier analysis of roughly 630 of the donors reported 250 to 350 Gb of sequence data and some 120 million unique TCR beta sequences from 150 million to 200 million T cells. All discovery cohort repertoires had been generated using a single sequencing platform. About five DR-DQ haplotypes were treated as single units for association and clustering because of strong linkage in the cohort. Among the approximately 400 genotyped donors, around 79% belonged to the genetic ancestry cluster associated with self-reported Caucasian donors. The aim of the study was to test whether cataloging public T cell receptors could identify signatures of past pathogen exposure. In a later genetic analysis, genome-wide SNP genotypes for about three fifths of the roughly 670 donors were used, and that subset was treated as a discovery cohort. An earlier analysis of 450 to 750 of the donors used high-throughput TCR beta sequencing to judge whether each TCR beta V gene segment behaved as functional or pseudogenic. The T cell repertoires of around 730 subjects were profiled by immunosequencing and related to cytomegalovirus serostatus. Donor age, sex, ethnicity and CMV serostatus were compiled alongside the repertoire data. The study combined high-throughput TCR immunosequencing, statistical association of individual TCRs with disease status, and machine learning to predict cytomegalovirus infection status. HLA typing included class I and class II loci at four-digit resolution. Roughly 300 gigabases of sequencing data and 70 million to 100 million unique TCR sequences made up an early release that covered under 750 HLA-typed donors. Along with the roughly 670-subject first cohort, a separate validation cohort of over a hundred different subjects was used. A later analysis re-examined previously published TCR beta repertoires from more than 550 donors and added high-resolution HLA genotyping to investigate patterns of TCR occurrence. On average, 235,054 unique TCR beta nucleotide sequences were sequenced per donor among 350 to 400 genotyped donors of the cohort, with about 17% of those sequences being non-productive. The number of typed donors differed by locus: about 620-630 for A, B, C, DRB1 and DQB1; 522 for DQA1; about 600 for DPA1; and some 470 for DPB1. Rather than drawing on any new phenotypic data, the later analysis identified candidate immune exposures from TCR beta sequences and the way those sequences occurred across donors. Results the study describes overall, beyond this receptor: When HLA alleles, especially DR and DQ, strongly co-occurred, attributing TCR associations to individual alleles was difficult. The cohort was sequenced for TCR beta chains only, and without alpha or paired-chain data the features that could be detected were limited. A later analysis reported that several top co-occurrence clusters appeared linked to parvovirus B19, influenza, CMV and Epstein-Barr virus. The authors suggested that the approach could potentially be extended to other disease states and immunological phenotypes. At a false discovery rate of 0.05, a later analysis linked some 17,000 TCR beta sequences to specific HLA alleles. A group of highly shared sequence variants was considered likely to be a technical artifact of the sequencing pipeline. Correlated functional status among segregating V segments might reflect linkage disequilibrium, but an unknown experimental factor could not be ruled out. Some IMGT-functional V segments, including TRBV6-2 and TRBV6-3, could not be distinguished by the 87-base-pair reads and were therefore excluded. In a later analysis, HLA-associated TCR beta chains were found to be more clonally expanded and to have lower generation probabilities than equally common non-associated chains. In an earlier analysis of some 500 of the donors, most TCR beta V segments were observed in productive rearrangements about 87% or about 30% of the time, broadly matching IMGT annotations. The earlier analysis of 450 to 700 of the donors excluded about 16 rarely observed V segments, including chromosome 9 orphons, because counts were too low. Because HLA typing was missing for some donors at each locus, association tests included only the typed subset. CMV serostatus was the only immune exposure information available for the cohort. The study gave a list of more than 150 TCR beta chains associated with cytomegalovirus. In a later analysis, most CMV-associated TCR beta chains were found to appear HLA-restricted, with HLA associations seemingly driven largely by CMV exposure. In vitro tests confirmed that three of the cytomegalovirus-associated TCR beta chains recognize cytomegalovirus antigens. Most TCR sequences were observed very rarely across donors, whereas some public TCRs were present in many individuals. A later genetic analysis associated a missense DCLRE1C variant with V-gene and J-gene trimming of TCR beta chains, and an independent cohort replicated the association. Presence/absence analyses assumed roughly uniform sequencing depth across donors, an assumption that may not hold. According to a later analysis, TCR association rates differed among HLA loci, with DRB1 alleles showing the most associated TCRs and HLA-C alleles showing the fewest. A further reported finding was that TCR beta sequences accurately predicted the HLA-A and HLA-B alleles for most subjects in the first cohort. A later genetic analysis reported fewer N-insertions in productive TCRs among donors in an Asian-associated ancestry cluster than the roughly 700-donor mean. In both the original and validation cohorts, the classifier was reported to diagnose cytomegalovirus status with high specificity and sensitivity.

Libraries were constructed by the immunoSEQ multiplex PCR assay. A mixture of 60 forward primers for TCR Vbeta segments and 13 reverse primers for TCR Jbeta segments was used in the multiplex PCR. The CDR3 region of rearranged TCR beta genes was amplified from genomic DNA by a multiplex PCR assay. The Illumina HiSeq System was used to sequence the amplified TCR beta libraries as 87-base-pair reads. Under the source paper's analysis protocol: A later analysis tallied 75 million to 95 million unique TCR beta chains across the 610 or so repertoires, and about 10 million of those chains were shared by two or more donors. Raw reads were error-corrected and collapsed into unique sequences by a nearest-neighbor algorithm in which closely related sequences were merged to remove PCR and sequencing errors. Alignment of CDR3 sequences to IMGT reference sequences was used to assign V, D and J gene segments. For a sequence to be retained, at least a six-nucleotide match to both a V gene segment and a J gene segment was required. Rearrangements were classified as productive when the CDR3 lacked stop codons and remained in frame with V and J, and all other rearrangements were classified as non-productive. Following IMGT convention, CDR3 was defined as the stretch from the second conserved V-encoded cysteine to the conserved J-encoded phenylalanine. The earlier analysis of some 580 of the donors excluded any sequence lacking an unambiguous match to a single V gene segment. An earlier analysis of several hundred of the donors called V segments functional above 56.7% productive rearrangements and segregating when the between-donor standard deviation exceeded 5%. To diagnose cytomegalovirus status from the catalog of TCR beta chain sequences, a statistical classification framework was built. In a later analysis, TCR nucleotide sequences were compared against IMGT/GENE-DB human TR gene sequences so that V and J genes could be assigned. The TCRdist pipeline was used in a later analysis to assign CDR3 sequences and most-parsimonious VDJ recombination scenarios. A later analysis defined each TCR beta chain by its CDR3 amino acid sequence plus V-gene family, and excluded reads lacking a unique V-gene family. A later analysis removed roughly 590 highly shared, low-generation-probability nucleotide sequences to deal with suspected cross-contamination and a sequencing artifact. A later analysis calculated a clonal expansion index for each public chain from normalized within-repertoire ranks of inferred template counts. In a later analysis, generation probabilities were computed with a VDJ recombination model fitted to out-of-frame rearrangements, and the resulting probabilities were checked against IGoR. In a later analysis, TCR-TCR, TCR-HLA and TCR-CMV co-occurrence was scored with hypergeometric tests, and a repertoire-size bias correction was applied to TCR pairs. To estimate false discovery rates, a later analysis permuted the HLA or CMV assignments 20 times. In a later analysis, co-occurring TCRs were grouped with DBSCAN, and TCRdist sequence similarity was added when clustering was performed within HLA-allele-positive subsets. For co-occurrence clustering, repertoires with fewer than 30,000 or more than 120,000 public chains were excluded, along with several repertoires with anomalous nucleotide sharing. In TCRdb, the immuneACCESS table is reduced to in-frame sequences with V and J assigned. These tables do not hold every clone; where another copy was compared, an unresolved V gene accounts for under half, and the others remain unexplained. The DNA gave D and trimming, while V, J and clone size come from that table. Counted in this sample were around 140,000 clones; about 78% of them appeared once. The ten largest make up approximately 4.2% of the sample.

As encoded in the germline V gene (reference sequence), CDR1 is SGHNT while CDR2 is YYREEE. The CDR3 goes from the cysteine to the phenylalanine over 16 residues. The kept DNA is CDR3 alone, 48 bases in frame from the first base. V was cut back by 3 bases and J by 0 bases, leaving a gap of 13 bases between them. The cohort was made up of 666 healthy bone marrow donors. Cohort members were all nominally healthy when sampled, although unrecorded immune exposures were likely present. The donor was CMV seropositive and belonged to the group of 250 to 350 seropositive cohort members. Every donor gave a peripheral blood sample, and the peripheral blood mononuclear cells from that sample were used for TCR beta sequencing. Genomic DNA extraction from the blood cell samples was performed with the Qiagen DNeasy Blood Extraction Kit.

This TCR derives from a man aged 50 or older in good health and CMV-seropositive. The sequencing input was PBMCs. In this chain, TRBV5-4 is recombined with TRBJ1-3; TRBD1 is possibly the D segment (6 matching bases). The sequenced DNA is TGTGCCAGCAGCTCGGGGGGCTACCTCTCTGGAAACACCATATATTTT. It is translated as CASSSGGYLSGNTIYF.